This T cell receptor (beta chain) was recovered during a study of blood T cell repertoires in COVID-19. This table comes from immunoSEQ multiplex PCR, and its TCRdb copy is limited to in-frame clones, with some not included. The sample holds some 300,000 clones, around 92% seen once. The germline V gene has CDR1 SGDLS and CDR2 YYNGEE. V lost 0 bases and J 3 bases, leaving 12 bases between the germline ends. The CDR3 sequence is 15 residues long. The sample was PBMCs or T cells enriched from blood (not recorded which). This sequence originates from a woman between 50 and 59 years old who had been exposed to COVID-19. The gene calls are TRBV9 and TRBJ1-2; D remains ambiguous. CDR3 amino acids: CASSVEARLDYGYTF. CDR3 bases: TGTGCCAGCAGCGTAGAGGCGAGGTTAGACTATGGCTACACCTTC.